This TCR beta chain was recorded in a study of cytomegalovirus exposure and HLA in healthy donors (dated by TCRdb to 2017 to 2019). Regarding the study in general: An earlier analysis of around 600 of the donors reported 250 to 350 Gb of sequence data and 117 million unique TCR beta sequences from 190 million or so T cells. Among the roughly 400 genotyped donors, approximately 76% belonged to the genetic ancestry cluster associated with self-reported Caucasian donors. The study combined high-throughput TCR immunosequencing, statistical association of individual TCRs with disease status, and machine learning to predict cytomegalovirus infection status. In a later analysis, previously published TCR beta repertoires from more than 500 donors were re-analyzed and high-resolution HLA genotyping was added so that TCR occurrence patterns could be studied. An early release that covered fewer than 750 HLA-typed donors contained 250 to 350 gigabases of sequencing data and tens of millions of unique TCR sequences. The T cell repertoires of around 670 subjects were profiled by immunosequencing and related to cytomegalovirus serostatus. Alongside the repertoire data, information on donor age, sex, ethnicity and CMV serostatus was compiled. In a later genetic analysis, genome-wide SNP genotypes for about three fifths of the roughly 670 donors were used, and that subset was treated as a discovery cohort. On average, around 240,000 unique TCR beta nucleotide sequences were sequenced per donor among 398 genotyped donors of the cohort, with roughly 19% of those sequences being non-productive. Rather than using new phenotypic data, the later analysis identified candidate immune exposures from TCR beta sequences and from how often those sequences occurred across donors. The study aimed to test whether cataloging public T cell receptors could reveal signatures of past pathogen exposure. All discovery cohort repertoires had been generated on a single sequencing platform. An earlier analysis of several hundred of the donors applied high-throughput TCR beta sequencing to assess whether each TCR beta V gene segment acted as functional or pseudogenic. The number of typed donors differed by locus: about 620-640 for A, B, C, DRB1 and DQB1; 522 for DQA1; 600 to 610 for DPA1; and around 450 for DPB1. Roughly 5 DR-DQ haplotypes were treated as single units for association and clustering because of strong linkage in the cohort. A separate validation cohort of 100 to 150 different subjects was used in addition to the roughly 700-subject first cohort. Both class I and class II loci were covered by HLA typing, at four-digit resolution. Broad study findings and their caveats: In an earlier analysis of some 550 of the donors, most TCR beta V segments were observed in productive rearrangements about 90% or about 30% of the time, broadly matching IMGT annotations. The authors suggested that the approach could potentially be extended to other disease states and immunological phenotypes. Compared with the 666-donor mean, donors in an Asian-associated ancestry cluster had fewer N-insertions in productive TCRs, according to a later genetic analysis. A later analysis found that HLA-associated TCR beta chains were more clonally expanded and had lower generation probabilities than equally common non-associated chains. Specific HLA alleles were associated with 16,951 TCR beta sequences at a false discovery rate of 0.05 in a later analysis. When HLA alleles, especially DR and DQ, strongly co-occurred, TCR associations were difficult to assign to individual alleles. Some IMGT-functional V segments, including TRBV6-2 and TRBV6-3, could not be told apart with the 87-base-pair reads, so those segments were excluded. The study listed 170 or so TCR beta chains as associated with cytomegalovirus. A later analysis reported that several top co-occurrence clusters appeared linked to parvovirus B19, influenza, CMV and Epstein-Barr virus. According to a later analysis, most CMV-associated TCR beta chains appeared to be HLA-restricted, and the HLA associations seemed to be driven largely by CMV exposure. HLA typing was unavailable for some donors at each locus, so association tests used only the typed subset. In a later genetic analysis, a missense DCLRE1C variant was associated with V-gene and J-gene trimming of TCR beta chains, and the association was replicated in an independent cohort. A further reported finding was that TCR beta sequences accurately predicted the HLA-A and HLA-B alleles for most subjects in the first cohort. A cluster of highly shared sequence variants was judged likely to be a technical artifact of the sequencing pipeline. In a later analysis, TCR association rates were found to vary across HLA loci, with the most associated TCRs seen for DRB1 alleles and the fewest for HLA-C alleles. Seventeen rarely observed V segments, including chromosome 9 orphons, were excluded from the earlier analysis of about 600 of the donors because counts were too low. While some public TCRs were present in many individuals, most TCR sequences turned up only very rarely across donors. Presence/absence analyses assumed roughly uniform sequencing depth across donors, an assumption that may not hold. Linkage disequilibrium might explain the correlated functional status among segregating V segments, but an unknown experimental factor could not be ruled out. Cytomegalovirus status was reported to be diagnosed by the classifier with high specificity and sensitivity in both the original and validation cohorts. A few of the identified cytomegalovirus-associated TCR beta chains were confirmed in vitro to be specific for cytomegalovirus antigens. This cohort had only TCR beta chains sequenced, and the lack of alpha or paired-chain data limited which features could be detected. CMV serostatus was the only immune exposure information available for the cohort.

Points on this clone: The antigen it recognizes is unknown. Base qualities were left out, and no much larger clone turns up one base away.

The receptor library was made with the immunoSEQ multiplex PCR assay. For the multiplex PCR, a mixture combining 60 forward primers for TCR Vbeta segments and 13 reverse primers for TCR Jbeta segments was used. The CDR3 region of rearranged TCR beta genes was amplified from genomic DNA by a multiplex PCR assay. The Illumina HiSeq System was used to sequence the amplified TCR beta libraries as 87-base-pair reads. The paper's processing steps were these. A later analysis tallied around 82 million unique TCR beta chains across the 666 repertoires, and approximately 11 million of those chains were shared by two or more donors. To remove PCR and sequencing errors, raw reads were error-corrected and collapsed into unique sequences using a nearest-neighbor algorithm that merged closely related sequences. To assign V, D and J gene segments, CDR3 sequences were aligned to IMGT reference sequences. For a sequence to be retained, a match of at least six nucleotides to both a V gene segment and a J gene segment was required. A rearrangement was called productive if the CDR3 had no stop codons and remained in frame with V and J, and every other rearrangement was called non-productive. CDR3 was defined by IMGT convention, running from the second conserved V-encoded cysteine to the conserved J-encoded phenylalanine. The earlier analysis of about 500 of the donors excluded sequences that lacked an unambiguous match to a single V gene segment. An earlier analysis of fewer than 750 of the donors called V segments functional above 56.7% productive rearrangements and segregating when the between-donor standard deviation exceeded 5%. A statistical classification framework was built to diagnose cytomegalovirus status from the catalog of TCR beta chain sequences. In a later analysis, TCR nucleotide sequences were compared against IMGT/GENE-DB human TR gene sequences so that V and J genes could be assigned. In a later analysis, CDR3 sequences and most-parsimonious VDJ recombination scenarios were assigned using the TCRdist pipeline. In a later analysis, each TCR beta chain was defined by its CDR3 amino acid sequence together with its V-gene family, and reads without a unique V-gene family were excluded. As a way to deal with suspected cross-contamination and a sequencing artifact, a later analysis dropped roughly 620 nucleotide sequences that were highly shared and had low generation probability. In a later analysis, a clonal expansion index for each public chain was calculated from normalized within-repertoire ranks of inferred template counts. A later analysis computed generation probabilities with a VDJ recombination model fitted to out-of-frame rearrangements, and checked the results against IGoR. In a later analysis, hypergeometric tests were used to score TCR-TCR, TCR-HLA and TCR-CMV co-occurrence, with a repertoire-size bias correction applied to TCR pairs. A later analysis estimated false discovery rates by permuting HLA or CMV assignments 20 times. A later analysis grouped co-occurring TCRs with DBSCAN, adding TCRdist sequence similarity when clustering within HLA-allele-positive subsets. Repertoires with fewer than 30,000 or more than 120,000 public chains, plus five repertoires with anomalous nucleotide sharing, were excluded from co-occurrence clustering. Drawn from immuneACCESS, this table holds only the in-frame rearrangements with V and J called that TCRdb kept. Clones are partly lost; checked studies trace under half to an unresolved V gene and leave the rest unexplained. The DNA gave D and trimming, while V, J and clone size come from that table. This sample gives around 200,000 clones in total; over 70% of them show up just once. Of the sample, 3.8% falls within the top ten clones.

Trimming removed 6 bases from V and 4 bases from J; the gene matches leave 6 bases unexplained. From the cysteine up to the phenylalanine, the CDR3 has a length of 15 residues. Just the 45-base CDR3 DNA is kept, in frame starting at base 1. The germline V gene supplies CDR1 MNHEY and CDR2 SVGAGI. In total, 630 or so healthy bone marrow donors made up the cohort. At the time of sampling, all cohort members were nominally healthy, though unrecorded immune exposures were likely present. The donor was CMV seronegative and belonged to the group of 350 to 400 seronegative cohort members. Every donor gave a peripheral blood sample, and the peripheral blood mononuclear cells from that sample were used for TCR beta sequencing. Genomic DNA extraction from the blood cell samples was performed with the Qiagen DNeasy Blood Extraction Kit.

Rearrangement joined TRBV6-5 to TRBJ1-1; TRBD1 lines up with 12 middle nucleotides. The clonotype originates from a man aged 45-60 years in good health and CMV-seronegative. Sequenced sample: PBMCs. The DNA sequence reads TGTGCCAGCAGCGGGACAGGGGGCCGGATCACTGAAGCTTTCTTT. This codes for CASSGTGGRITEAFF.